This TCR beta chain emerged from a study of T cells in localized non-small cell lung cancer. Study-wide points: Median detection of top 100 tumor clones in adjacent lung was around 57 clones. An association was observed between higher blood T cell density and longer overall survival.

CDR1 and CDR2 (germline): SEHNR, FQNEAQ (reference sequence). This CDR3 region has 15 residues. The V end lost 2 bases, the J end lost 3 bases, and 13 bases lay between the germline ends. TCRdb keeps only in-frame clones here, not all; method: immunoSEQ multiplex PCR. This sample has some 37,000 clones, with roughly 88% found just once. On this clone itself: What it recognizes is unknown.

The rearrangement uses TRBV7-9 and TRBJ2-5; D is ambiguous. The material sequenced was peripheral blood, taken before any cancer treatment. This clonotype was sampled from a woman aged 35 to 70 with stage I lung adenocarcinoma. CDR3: CASSLPYAREETQYF. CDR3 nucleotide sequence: TGTGCCAGCAGCTTACCCTACGCAAGGGAAGAGACCCAGTACTTC.